These 9 T cell receptor beta chains originate from one sample sequenced in a study of blood T cell repertoires in COVID-19. Method: immunoSEQ multiplex PCR; TCRdb's copy keeps in-frame clones and lacks some. The sample has about 360,000 clones; roughly 90% are singletons. The sample taken for sequencing was PBMCs or T cells enriched from blood (not recorded which). The source of these receptors is a middle-aged woman with acute COVID-19.

The chain couples TRBV3-1 (or the pseudogene TRBV3-2) to TRBJ1-6, with a possible D match to TRBD1 (6 bases). The CDR3 has 15 amino acids. Germline CDR1 and CDR2: LGHDT and YNNKEL (reference sequence). V shed 1 base and J shed 8 bases, with 12 bases lying between them. The CDR3 region has the DNA TGTGCCAGCAGCCAAGTGAGGGGGTGGGATTCACCCCTCCACTTT. Translating it yields CASSQVRGWDSPLHF.

This clone came up a few times. The chain carries TRBV7-9 and TRBJ2-2; 8 nucleotides align to TRBD1. This CDR3 region has 13 residues. Per the germline V gene, CDR1 is SEHNR and CDR2 is FQNEAQ (reference sequence). Unmatched junction bases numbered 2, after V lost 3 bases and J lost 8 bases. The CDR3 DNA is TGTGCCAGCAGCTTCAGGGGGCTAGGGGAGCTGTTTTTT. This encodes CASSFRGLGELFF.

The chain combines TRBV7-9 with TRBJ2-3, with 9 bases aligning to TRBD1. V shed 5 bases and J 3 bases; nucleotides not matched to a gene: 9. Germline lookup yields CDR1 SEHNR and CDR2 FQNEAQ (reference sequence). The CDR3 loop spans 16 amino acids. CDR3 sequence reads: CASSPWGQGRTDTQYF. The CDR3 DNA reads TGTGCCAGCAGCCCATGGGGACAGGGAAGGACAGATACGCAGTATTTT.

This chain uses TRBV2 with TRBJ2-5; a possible D gene is TRBD1 (8 bases). The CDR3 length is 13 residues. Germline loops: CDR1 SNHLY, CDR2 FYNNEI. Trimming stripped 10 bases from V and 5 bases from J, with 17 bases between. The chain's CDR3 is CAIGRGRGETQYF. The CDR3 coding sequence is TGTGCCATCGGCAGGGGGCGGGGGGAGACCCAGTACTTC.

This clone appeared once. This chain uses TRBV18 with TRBJ1-6, with no clear D. Trimming took off 2 bases at V and 8 bases at J, with 13 bases between the two ends. The CDR3 contains 15 residues. Germline V gene sequence: CDR1 KGHSH, CDR2 LQKENI. CDR3 region: CASSPKGGWDSPLHF. CDR3 DNA sequence: TGTGCCAGCTCACCAAAGGGAGGGTGGGATTCACCCCTCCACTTT.

The gene calls are TRBV30 and TRBJ2-2, with a weak D call TRBD2 (6 bases). The CDR3 is 16 residues long. Germline loops: CDR1 GTSNPN, CDR2 SVGIG (reference sequence). Trimming shortened V by 3 bases and J by 2 bases, and 16 bases separated the two germline ends. The DNA of the CDR3 is TGTGCCTGGAGGGACCCCAGGAGGGGCAACACCGGGGAGCTGTTTTTT. It codes for CAWRDPRRGNTGELFF.

The V call is TRBV5-6, the J call TRBJ2-7; 8 bases map to TRBD1. The V segment lost 3 bases and the J segment 3 bases; nucleotides outside the gene matches: 8. This CDR3 contains 15 residues. In germline, CDR1 is SGHDT, CDR2 YYEEEE. In DNA form, the CDR3 reads TGTGCCAGCAGCTACGTAGGACAGGGACTCTACGAGCAGTACTTC. Protein product: CASSYVGQGLYEQYF.

The J gene is TRBJ1-1, the V gene TRBV5-4; the match to TRBD1 covers 9 bases. CDR3 size: 16 residues. The V and J ends lost 1 base and 3 bases, in that order; junction bases with no gene match: 7. Per germline, CDR1 SGHNT and CDR2 YYREEE (reference sequence). CDR3 amino acids: CASSLLPDRGDTEAFF. Here the CDR3 DNA reads TGTGCCAGCAGCTTGTTACCGGACAGGGGTGACACTGAAGCTTTCTTT.

This clone was recorded a few times. The genes are TRBV5-1 and TRBJ2-7; no clear D gene. The V gene lost 1 base and the J gene lost 6 bases, with 8 bases spanning the gap. Germline V gene data show CDR1 as SGHRS and CDR2 as YFSETQ. CDR3 length: 12 residues. CDR3 nucleotide sequence: TGCGCCAGCAGCTTGAGTCACGGCGAGCAGTACTTC. Translated: CASSLSHGEQYF. The whole variable domain, filled in from reference TRBV5-1 and TRBJ2-7, reads KAGVTQTPRYLIKTRGQQVTLSCSPISGHRSVSWYQQTPGQGLQFLFEYFSETQRNKGNFPGRFSGRQFSNSRSEMNVSTLELGDSALYLCASSLSHGEQYFGPGTRLTVT.